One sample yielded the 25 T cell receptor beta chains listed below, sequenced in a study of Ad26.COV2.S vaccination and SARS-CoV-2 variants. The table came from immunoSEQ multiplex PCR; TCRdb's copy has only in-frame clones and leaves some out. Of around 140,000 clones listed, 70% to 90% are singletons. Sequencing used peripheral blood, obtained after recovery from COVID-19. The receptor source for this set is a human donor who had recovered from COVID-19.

The CDR3 protein is CASSPNRYEQYF. CDR3 coding DNA: TGTGCCAGCAGCCCTAACAGGTACGAGCAGTACTTC. The rearrangement joins TRBV14 to TRBJ2-7, with D tentatively TRBD1 (5 bases). Germline loops: CDR1 SGHDN, CDR2 FVKESK. CDR3 length: 12 residues. Trimming took 4 bases from V and 4 from J, leaving 8 bases between them.

The CDR3 loop is CASSQTSKATGELFF. CDR3 nucleotides: TGCGCCAGCAGCCAGACCTCGAAAGCGACCGGGGAGCTGTTTTTT. The V call is TRBV4-3, the J call TRBJ2-2; D is unresolved. With 3 bases removed from V and 5 bases from J, the gap between germline ends came to 13 bases. Germline V gene data show CDR1 as LGHNA and CDR2 as YSLEER. CDR3 size: 15 residues.

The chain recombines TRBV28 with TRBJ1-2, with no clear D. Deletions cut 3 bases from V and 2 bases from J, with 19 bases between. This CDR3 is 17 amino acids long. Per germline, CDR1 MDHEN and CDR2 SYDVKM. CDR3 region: CASSFSSTGSWNYGYTF. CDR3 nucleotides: TGTGCCAGCAGTTTTTCAAGCACGGGATCTTGGAACTATGGCTACACCTTC.

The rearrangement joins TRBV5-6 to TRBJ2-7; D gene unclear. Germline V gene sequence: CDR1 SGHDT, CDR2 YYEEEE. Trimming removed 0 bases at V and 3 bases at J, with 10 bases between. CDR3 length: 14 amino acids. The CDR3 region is CASSLDTVGYEQYF. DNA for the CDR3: TGTGCCAGCAGCTTGGATACGGTAGGCTACGAGCAGTACTTC.

The DNA for the CDR3 is TGTGCCAGCAGCAGAGACGGGTCTTACAATTCACCCCTCCACTTT. Translated: CASSRDGSYNSPLHF. The J gene is TRBJ1-6, the V gene TRBV6-6; D not resolved. Germline assignment: CDR1 MNHNY and CDR2 SVGAGI (reference sequence). This CDR3 is built from 15 residues. Trimming removed 6 bases at V and 7 bases at J, with 16 bases between.

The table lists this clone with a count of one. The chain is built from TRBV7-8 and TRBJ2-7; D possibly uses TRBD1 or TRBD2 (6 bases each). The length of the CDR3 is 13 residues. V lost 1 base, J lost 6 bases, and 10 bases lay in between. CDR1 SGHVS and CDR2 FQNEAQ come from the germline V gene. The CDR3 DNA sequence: TGTGCCAGCAGCTTAGACAGGGAGGCCGAGCAGTACTTC. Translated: CASSLDREAEQYF.

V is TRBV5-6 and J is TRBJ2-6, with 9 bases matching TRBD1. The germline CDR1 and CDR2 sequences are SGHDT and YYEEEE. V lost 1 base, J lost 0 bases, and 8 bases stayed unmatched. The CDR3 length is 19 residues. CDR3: CASSLWGGQGLSGANVLTF. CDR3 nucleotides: TGTGCCAGCAGCTTGTGGGGGGGACAGGGCCTCTCTGGGGCCAACGTCCTGACTTTC.

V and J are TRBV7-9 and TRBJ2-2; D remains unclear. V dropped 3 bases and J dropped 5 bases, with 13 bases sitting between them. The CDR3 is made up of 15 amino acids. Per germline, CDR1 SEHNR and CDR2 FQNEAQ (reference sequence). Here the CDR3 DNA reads TGTGCCAGCAGCTTGTATGAACCTGAAACCGGGGAGCTGTTTTTT. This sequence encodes CASSLYEPETGELFF.

The CDR3 is CAWSRKNSPLHF. CDR3 nucleotide sequence: TGTGCCTGGAGTAGGAAAAATTCACCCCTCCACTTT. The genes are TRBV30 and TRBJ1-6; D is unresolved. Germline CDR1 and CDR2: GTSNPN and SVGIG (reference sequence). The germline V and J ends were trimmed by 2 bases and 7 bases, with 6 bases remaining between them. The CDR3 runs 12 residues.

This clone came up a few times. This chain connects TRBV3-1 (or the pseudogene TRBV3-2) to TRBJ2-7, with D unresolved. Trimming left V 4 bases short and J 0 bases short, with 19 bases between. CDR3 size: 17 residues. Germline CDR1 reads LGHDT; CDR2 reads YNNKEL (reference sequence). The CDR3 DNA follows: TGTGCCAGCAGCCCTCGACCCGTTACTCTTACCTCCTACGAGCAGTACTTC. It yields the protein CASSPRPVTLTSYEQYF.

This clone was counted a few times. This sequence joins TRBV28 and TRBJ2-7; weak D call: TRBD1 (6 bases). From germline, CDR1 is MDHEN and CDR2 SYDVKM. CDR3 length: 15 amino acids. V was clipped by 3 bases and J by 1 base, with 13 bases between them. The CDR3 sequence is CASSFAGELSYEQYF. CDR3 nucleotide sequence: TGTGCCAGCAGTTTTGCAGGGGAGCTTTCCTACGAGCAGTACTTC.

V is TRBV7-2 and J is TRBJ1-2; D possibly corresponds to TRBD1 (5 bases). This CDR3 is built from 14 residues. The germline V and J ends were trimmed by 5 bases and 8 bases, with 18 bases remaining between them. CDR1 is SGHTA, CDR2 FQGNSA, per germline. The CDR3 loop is CASSLTGGEYGYTF. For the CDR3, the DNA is TGTGCCAGCAGCCTGACGGGGGGGGAGTACGGCTACACCTTC.

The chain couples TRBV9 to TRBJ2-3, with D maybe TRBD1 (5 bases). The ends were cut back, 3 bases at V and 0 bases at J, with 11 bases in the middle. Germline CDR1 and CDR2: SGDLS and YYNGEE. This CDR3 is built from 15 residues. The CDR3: CASSASGKSTDTQYF. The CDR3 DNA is TGTGCCAGCAGCGCTTCAGGGAAGAGCACAGATACGCAGTATTTT.

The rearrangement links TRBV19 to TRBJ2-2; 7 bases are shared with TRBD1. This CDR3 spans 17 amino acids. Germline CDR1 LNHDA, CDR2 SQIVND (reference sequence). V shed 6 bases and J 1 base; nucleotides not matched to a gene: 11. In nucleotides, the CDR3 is TGTGCCAGTAGGGTTATCAGGACAGGCGGGAACACCGGGGAGCTGTTTTTT. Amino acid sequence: CASRVIRTGGNTGELFF. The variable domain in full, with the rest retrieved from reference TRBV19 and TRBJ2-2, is DGGITQSPKYLFRKEGQNVTLSCEQNLNHDAMYWYRQDPGQGLRLIYYSQIVNDFQKGDIAEGYSVSREKKESFPLTVTSAQKNPTAFYLCASRVIRTGGNTGELFFGEGSRLTVL.

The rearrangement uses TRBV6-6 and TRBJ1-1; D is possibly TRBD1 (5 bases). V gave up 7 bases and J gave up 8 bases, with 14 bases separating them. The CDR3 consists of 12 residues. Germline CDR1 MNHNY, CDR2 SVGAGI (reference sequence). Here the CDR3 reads CASTSWGREAFF. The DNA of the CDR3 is TGTGCCAGCACAAGCTGGGGGAGGGAAGCTTTCTTT.

This CDR3 is CASSSRDSPRDEQYF. Here the CDR3 DNA reads TGTGCCAGCAGCTCGCGGGACTCCCCCAGGGACGAGCAGTACTTC. The chain recombines TRBV7-9 with TRBJ2-7, with D perhaps matching TRBD2 (6 bases). The germline V gene encodes CDR1 SEHNR and CDR2 FQNEAQ (reference sequence). Trimming left V 4 bases short and J 5 bases short, with 18 bases between. CDR3 size: 15 residues. The full variable domain, with the rest looked up from reference TRBV7-9 and TRBJ2-7, is DTGVSQNPRHKITKRGQNVTFRCDPISEHNRLYWYRQTLGQGPEFLTYFQNEAQLEKSRLLSDRFSAERPKGSFSTLEIQRTEQGDSAMYLCASSSRDSPRDEQYFGPGTRLTVT.

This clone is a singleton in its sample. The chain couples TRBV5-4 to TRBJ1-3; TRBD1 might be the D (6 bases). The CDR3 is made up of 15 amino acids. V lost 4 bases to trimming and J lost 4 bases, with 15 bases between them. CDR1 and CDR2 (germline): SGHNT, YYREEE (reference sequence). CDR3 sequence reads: CASSQPGGEGNTIYF. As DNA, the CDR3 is TGTGCCAGCAGCCAACCGGGGGGCGAGGGAAACACCATATATTTT.

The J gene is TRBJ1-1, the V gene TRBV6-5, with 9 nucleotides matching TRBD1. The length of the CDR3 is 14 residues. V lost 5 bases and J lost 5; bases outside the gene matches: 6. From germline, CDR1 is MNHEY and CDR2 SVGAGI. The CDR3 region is CASSRDREGTEAFF. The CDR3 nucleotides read TGTGCCAGCAGTCGGGACAGGGAGGGGACTGAAGCTTTCTTT.

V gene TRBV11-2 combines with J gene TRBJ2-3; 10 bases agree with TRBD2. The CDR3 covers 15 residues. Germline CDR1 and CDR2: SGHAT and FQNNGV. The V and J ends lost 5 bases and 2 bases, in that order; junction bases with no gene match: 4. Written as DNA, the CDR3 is TGTGCCAGCAGCAACGGACTAGCGGCCACAGATACGCAGTATTTT. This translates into CASSNGLAATDTQYF.

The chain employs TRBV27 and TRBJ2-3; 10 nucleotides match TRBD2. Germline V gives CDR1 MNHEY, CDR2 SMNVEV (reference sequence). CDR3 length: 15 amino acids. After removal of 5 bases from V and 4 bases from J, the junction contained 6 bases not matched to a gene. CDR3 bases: TGTGCCAGCAGTATCAGCGGGGGGGCCGCAGATACGCAGTATTTT. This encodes CASSISGGAADTQYF.

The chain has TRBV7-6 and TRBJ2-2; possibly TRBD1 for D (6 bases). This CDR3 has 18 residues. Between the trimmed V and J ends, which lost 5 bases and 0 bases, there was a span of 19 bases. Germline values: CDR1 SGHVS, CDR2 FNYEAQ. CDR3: CASSPSSLGASNTGELFF. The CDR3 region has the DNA TGTGCCAGCAGCCCCTCAAGTTTGGGGGCATCGAACACCGGGGAGCTGTTTTTT.

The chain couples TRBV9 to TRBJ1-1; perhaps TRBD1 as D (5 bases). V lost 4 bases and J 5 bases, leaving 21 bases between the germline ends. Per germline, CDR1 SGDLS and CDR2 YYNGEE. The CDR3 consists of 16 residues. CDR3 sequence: CASSPSGGGFGTEAFF. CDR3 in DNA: TGTGCCAGCAGCCCTTCCGGTGGGGGTTTTGGGACTGAAGCTTTCTTT.

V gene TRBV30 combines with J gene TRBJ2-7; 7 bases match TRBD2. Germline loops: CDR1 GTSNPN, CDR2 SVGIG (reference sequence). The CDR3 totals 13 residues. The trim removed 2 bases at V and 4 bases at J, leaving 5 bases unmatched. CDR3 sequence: CAWSKGGNYEQYF. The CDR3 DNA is TGTGCCTGGAGTAAGGGAGGGAATTACGAGCAGTACTTC.

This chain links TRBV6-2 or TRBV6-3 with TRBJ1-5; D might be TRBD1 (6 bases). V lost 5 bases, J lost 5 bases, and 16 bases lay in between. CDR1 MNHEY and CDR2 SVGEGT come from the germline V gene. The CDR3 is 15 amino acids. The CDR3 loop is CASSKGLGGHQPQHF. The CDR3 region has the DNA TGTGCCAGCAGTAAAGGTTTGGGGGGCCATCAGCCCCAGCATTTT.

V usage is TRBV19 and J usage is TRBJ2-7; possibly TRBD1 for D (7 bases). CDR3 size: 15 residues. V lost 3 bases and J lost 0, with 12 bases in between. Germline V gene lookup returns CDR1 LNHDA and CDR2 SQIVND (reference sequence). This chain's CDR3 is CASSIAGGHSYEQYF. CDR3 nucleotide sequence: TGTGCCAGTAGTATCGCAGGGGGGCACTCCTACGAGCAGTACTTC.